A single sample is the source of the 9 T cell receptor beta chains below, sequenced in a study of OX40 agonist ivuxolimab in advanced cancers. This table comes from immunoSEQ multiplex PCR, and its TCRdb copy is limited to in-frame clones, with some not included. The sample comprises roughly 50,000 clones, about 91% of which are singletons, and 8% to 10% rests with the top ten. Sequencing was performed on CD4+ or CD8+ T cells sorted from blood, taken in a trial of the OX40 agonist ivuxolimab. The receptors stem from an adult with an advanced solid tumor such as melanoma, head and neck, liver or kidney cancer.

The V gene is TRBV29-1, the J gene TRBJ2-5; D is ambiguous. The CDR3 is made up of 12 amino acids. Trimming left V 7 bases short and J 5 bases short, with 14 bases between. Per germline, CDR1 SQVTM and CDR2 ANQGSEA. The CDR3 bases are TGCAGCGCAGAAAGCCGAGCGGAGACCCAGTACTTC. Amino acid sequence: CSAESRAETQYF. The full variable domain, completed using reference TRBV29-1 and TRBJ2-5, is SAVISQKPSRDICQRGTSLTIQCQVDSQVTMMFWYRQQPGQSLTLIATANQGSEATYESGFVIDKFPISRPNLTFSTLTVSNMSPEDSSIYLCSAESRAETQYFGPGTRLLVL.

This rearrangement joins TRBV19 to TRBJ2-1; the match to TRBD2 covers 8 bases. V gave up 3 bases and J gave up 4 bases; unmatched junction bases: 5. This CDR3 spans 15 amino acids. Germline V gives CDR1 LNHDA, CDR2 SQIVND (reference sequence). Here the CDR3 reads CASSIGGGMYNEQFF. The CDR3, as DNA: TGTGCCAGTAGTATCGGCGGGGGGATGTACAATGAGCAGTTCTTC.

J is TRBJ2-7 and V is TRBV5-8; 11 bases agree with TRBD2. There are 15 residues in the CDR3. Germline assignment: CDR1 SGHTS and CDR2 YDEGEE. Trimming cost V 6 bases and J 3 bases; bases outside gene matches: 8. CDR3 loop: CASTYRLAGRYEQYF. The CDR3 DNA is TGTGCCAGCACCTACAGACTAGCGGGGCGCTACGAGCAGTACTTC.

The gene calls are TRBV28 and TRBJ1-1; no reliable D call. CDR3 length: 11 amino acids. V was pared by 6 bases and J by 2 bases, with 4 bases between. Per the germline V gene, CDR1 is MDHEN and CDR2 is SYDVKM. The CDR3, as DNA: TGTGCCAGCAGCCAAAACACTGAAGCTTTCTTT. It codes for CASSQNTEAFF.

This clone was counted only a few times. The J gene is TRBJ1-5, the V gene TRBV7-8; D ambiguous. Per germline, CDR1 SGHVS and CDR2 FQNEAQ. V dropped 0 bases and J dropped 0 bases, with 15 bases sitting between them. This CDR3 is built from 18 residues. The CDR3 nucleotides are TGTGCCAGCAGCTTAGCGGGGAGAGGGATTTATAGCAATCAGCCCCAGCATTTT. It translates to CASSLAGRGIYSNQPQHF. Using reference TRBV7-8 and TRBJ1-5 for the parts outside the CDR3, the full variable domain is GAGVSQSPRYKVAKRGQDVALRCDPISGHVSLFWYQQALGQGPEFLTYFQNEAQLDKSGLPSDRFFAERPEGSVSTLKIQRTQQEDSAVYLCASSLAGRGIYSNQPQHFGDGTRLSIL.

V gene TRBV11-1 combines with J gene TRBJ1-3; no reliable D call. Trimming took 5 bases from V and 1 from J, leaving 12 bases between them. The CDR3 totals 15 residues. Germline CDR1 and CDR2: SGHAT and FQDESV (reference sequence). CDR3 amino acids: CASSGPERSGNTIYF. The CDR3 region has the DNA TGTGCCAGCAGCGGCCCCGAAAGGTCTGGAAACACCATATATTTT.

V usage is TRBV9 and J usage is TRBJ1-2; no reliable D call. V was cut by 4 bases and J by 5 bases, with 18 bases left in between. There are 15 residues in the CDR3. The germline V gene has CDR1 SGDLS and CDR2 YYNGEE. CDR3 sequence: CASSPSLDLTYGYTF. The CDR3 coding sequence is TGTGCCAGCAGCCCCTCTCTCGACCTGACATATGGCTACACCTTC.

In DNA form, the CDR3 reads TGTGCCAGCAGTTTCGGGACAGGGGATGAAAAACTGTTTTTT. Translating it yields CASSFGTGDEKLFF. This chain connects TRBV6-5 to TRBJ1-4; 10 bases map to TRBD1. Trimming removed 4 bases from V and 6 bases from J; junction bases left unmatched: 2. The CDR3 extends over 14 amino acids. Germline V gene lookup returns CDR1 MNHEY and CDR2 SVGAGI.

The CDR3 region has the DNA TGTGCCAGCAGTGACGGACAGCCCAATGAGCAGTTCTTC. Encoded protein: CASSDGQPNEQFF. The chain recombines TRBV6-4 with TRBJ2-1; TRBD1 might be the D (6 bases). Germline CDR1 and CDR2: MRHNA and SNTAGT. This CDR3 spans 13 amino acids. The ends were cut back, 2 bases at V and 6 bases at J, with 8 bases in the middle.